These 4 T cell receptor beta chains were all obtained from the same sample, sequenced in a study of T cells in localized non-small cell lung cancer (dated by TCRdb to 2020 to 2021). Library preparation was by the immunoSEQ multiplex PCR assay. The source is immuneACCESS, and TCRdb retained only in-frame sequences with V and J called. Part of the clones is not carried over; for the studies checked, unresolved V genes explain less than half of this, and the remainder is unexplained. Here the sample has tens of thousands of clones; approximately 91% occur a single time. Of the sample, around 3% falls within the top ten clones. Sequencing used peripheral blood, obtained before any cancer treatment. These TCRs come from a female donor older than 55 with stage I lung adenocarcinoma.

This clone has just one count. V is TRBV30 and J is TRBJ2-2, with a possible D match to TRBD1 (6 bases). Per germline, CDR1 GTSNPN and CDR2 SVGIG (reference sequence). V was cut by 5 bases and J by 1 base, with 8 bases left in between. This CDR3 has 13 amino acids. The CDR3 reads CAWSGQNTGELFF. CDR3 bases: TGTGCCTGGTCGGGACAGAACACCGGGGAGCTGTTTTTT.

V gene TRBV19 combines with J gene TRBJ2-5; weak D call: TRBD2 (6 bases). The germline CDR1 and CDR2 sequences are LNHDA and SQIVND (reference sequence). The CDR3 is made up of 16 amino acids. V shed 6 bases and J shed 2 bases, with 19 bases lying between them. The CDR3 DNA is TGTGCCAGTAGCTGGGGAACCGCGGGGAGGCAAGAGACCCAGTACTTC. Protein product: CASSWGTAGRQETQYF.

The chain's CDR3 is CASSPPTRDEQYF. Written as DNA, the CDR3 is TGTGCCAGCTCACCACCGACCAGGGACGAGCAGTACTTC. V usage is TRBV18 and J usage is TRBJ2-7; a weak D match, TRBD1 (5 bases). Trimming took off 0 bases at V and 5 bases at J, with 8 bases between the two ends. CDR1 and CDR2 from the germline V gene are KGHSH and LQKENI. This CDR3 is built from 13 residues.

The gene calls are TRBV27 and TRBJ1-2; the match to TRBD1 covers 11 bases. CDR3 length equals 18 residues. The V and J ends lost 5 bases and 8 bases, in that order; junction bases with no gene match: 19. CDR1 is MNHEY, CDR2 SMNVEV, per germline (reference sequence). CDR3 sequence: CASSGAEYRDRGLWGYTF. Here the CDR3 DNA reads TGTGCCAGCAGTGGGGCCGAATACCGGGACAGGGGGTTGTGGGGCTACACCTTC.